These T cell receptor beta chains were read from a single sample in a study of CD8 T cells in Susac syndrome. TCRdb used MiXCR to reprocess the immunoSEQ multiplex PCR reads, holding one entry per CDR3 protein. The sample records some 140,000 distinct CDR3 sequences, 95% being singletons. The specimen sequenced was CD8+ T cells from PBMCs. These receptor sequences come from a human donor with Susac syndrome. CDR3s include the opening cysteine and the closing phenylalanine or tryptophan. The D gene is left open where the match is weak. Some rows mark clone size as missing; the rest say once, few, many or name a class of expanded clone.

TRBV12-3/TRBV12-4	TRBJ1-1	-	-	CASRGRGDTEAFF	TGTGCCAGCAGGGGGAGGGGGGACACTGAAGCTTTCTTT
TRBV28	TRBJ2-5	-	-	CASILGGRQETQYF	TGTGCCAGCATCCTCGGGGGACGACAAGAGACCCAGTACTTC
TRBV27	TRBJ2-2	-	-	CASKNGASTGELFF	TGTGCCAGCAAGAACGGAGCTTCCACCGGGGAGCTGTTTTTT
TRBV12-3/TRBV12-4	TRBJ1-1	once	-	CASRWGNTEAFF	TGTGCCAGCAGGTGGGGAAATACTGAAGCTTTCTTT
TRBV7-6	TRBJ2-3	-	TRBD2	CASSSHALIAGDLDTQYF	TGTGCCAGCAGCTCCCACGCCCTAATAGCGGGAGATCTAGATACGCAGTATTTT
TRBV13	TRBJ1-5	-	-	CASSSGVGNQPQHF	TGTGCCAGCAGCTCAGGAGTTGGCAATCAGCCCCAGCATTTT
TRBV30	TRBJ2-7	-	-	CAWGVRWGPQDEQYF	TGTGCCTGGGGCGTGAGGTGGGGCCCTCAGGACGAGCAGTACTTC
TRBV5-1	TRBJ2-2	-	TRBD2	CASSLTSDTGELFF	TGCGCCAGCAGCTTGACTAGCGACACCGGGGAGCTGTTTTTT
TRBV12-5	TRBJ2-1	-	-	CASGLATSRGGYNEQFF	TGTGCTAGTGGTTTGGCCACTAGTAGGGGGGGATACAATGAGCAGTTCTTC
TRBV14	TRBJ2-7	-	-	CASSPQPYEQYF	TGTGCCAGCAGCCCCCAGCCCTACGAGCAGTACTTC
TRBV1	TRBJ2-6	-	-	CTSSQDRAGQSFPGANVLTF	TGCACCAGCAGCCAAGATAGGGCGGGACAGTCTTTTCCTGGGGCCAACGTCCTGACTTTC
TRBV7-9	TRBJ2-1	-	TRBD2	CASRAGGDYNEQFF	TGTGCCAGCCGAGCGGGAGGGGACTACAATGAGCAGTTCTTC
TRBV12-5	TRBJ2-7	-	TRBD1	CASGPTGVEQYF	TGTGCTAGTGGTCCCACAGGGGTTGAGCAGTACTTC
TRBV4-1	TRBJ2-7	-	TRBD1	CASSQTGYYEQYF	TGCGCCAGCAGCCAGACAGGGTACTACGAGCAGTACTTC
TRBV4-1	TRBJ2-7	-	TRBD2	CASSHSTSGYEQYF	TGCGCCAGCAGCCATTCGACTAGCGGCTACGAGCAGTACTTC
TRBV10-2	TRBJ2-3	-	-	CASSEDNTDTQYF	TGCGCCAGCAGTGAGGATAACACAGATACGCAGTATTTT
TRBV15	TRBJ2-3	-	-	CATSLTDTQYF	TGTGCCACCAGCCTCACAGATACGCAGTATTTT
TRBV30	TRBJ2-7	-	-	CAWSVPERPYEQYF	TGTGCCTGGAGTGTACCAGAAAGACCCTACGAGCAGTACTTC
TRBV27	TRBJ1-2	-	-	CASSSGAIYGYTF	TGTGCCAGCAGTTCCGGGGCGATCTATGGCTACACCTTC
TRBV5-1	TRBJ2-7	once	TRBD2	CASSLVPAGAHEQYF	TGCGCCAGCAGCTTGGTTCCAGCGGGAGCTCACGAGCAGTACTTC
TRBV5-4	TRBJ2-1	-	-	CASSPPEGSSYNEQFF	TGTGCCAGCAGCCCCCCCGAGGGGAGCTCCTACAATGAGCAGTTCTTC
TRBV11-1	TRBJ2-5	-	-	CASSPKRGGETQYF	TGTGCCAGCAGCCCAAAGAGAGGTGGAGAGACCCAGTACTTC